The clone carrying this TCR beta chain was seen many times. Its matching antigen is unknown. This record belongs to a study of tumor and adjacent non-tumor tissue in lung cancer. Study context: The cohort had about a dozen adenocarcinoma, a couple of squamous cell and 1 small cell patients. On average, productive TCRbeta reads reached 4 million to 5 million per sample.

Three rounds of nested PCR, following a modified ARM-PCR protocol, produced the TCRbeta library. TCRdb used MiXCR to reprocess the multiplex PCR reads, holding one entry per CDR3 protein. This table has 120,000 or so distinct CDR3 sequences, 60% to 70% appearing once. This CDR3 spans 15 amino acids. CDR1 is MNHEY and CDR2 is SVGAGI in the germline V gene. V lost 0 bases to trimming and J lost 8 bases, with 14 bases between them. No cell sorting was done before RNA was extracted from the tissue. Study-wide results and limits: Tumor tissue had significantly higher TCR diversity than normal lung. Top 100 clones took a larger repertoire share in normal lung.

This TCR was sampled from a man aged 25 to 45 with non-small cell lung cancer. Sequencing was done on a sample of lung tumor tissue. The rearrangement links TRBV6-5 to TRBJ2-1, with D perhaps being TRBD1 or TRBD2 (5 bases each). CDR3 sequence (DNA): TGTGCCAGCAGTTACTCGGGACCTTATACCGATGAGCAGTTCTTC. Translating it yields CASSYSGPYTDEQFF.